Each of the 16 T cell receptor beta chains below was sequenced from the same sample in a study of blood T cell repertoires in COVID-19. Assay used: immunoSEQ multiplex PCR; TCRdb lists only in-frame clones, some missing. The sample lists approximately 190,000 clones; 86% were seen once. The sequencing sample was made of PBMCs or T cells enriched from blood (not recorded which). The receptors were gathered from a woman aged 40-49 years in a cohort exposed to, infected with or recovered from COVID-19 (not recorded which).

The gene calls are TRBV2 and TRBJ2-3, with 7 positions matching TRBD1. Germline CDR1 is SNHLY and CDR2 is FYNNEI. Trimming took 9 bases from V and 0 from J; bases not matched to a gene: 3. The CDR3 has 13 residues. The CDR3 DNA reads as TGTGCCAGATGGGGACAGAGCACAGATACGCAGTATTTT. It codes for CARWGQSTDTQYF.

This clone showed up many times. The V and J genes are TRBV28 and TRBJ2-2; 10 bases are shared with TRBD1. The germline V gene encodes CDR1 MDHEN and CDR2 SYDVKM. V trimming: 6 bases; J trimming: 5 bases; junction bases outside the gene matches: 6. The CDR3 is 15 residues long. Here the CDR3 reads CASSSGQGGTGELFF. CDR3 coding DNA: TGTGCCAGCAGCTCCGGACAGGGGGGTACCGGGGAGCTGTTTTTT.

The chain employs TRBV7-9 and TRBJ2-7; 9 bases are shared with TRBD1. Losses at the gene ends were 5 bases for V and 4 bases for J; bases not matched to a gene: 9. This CDR3 region has 15 residues. Per the germline V gene, CDR1 is SEHNR and CDR2 is FQNEAQ (reference sequence). The CDR3 DNA sequence: TGTGCCAGCAGCCCAGGACAGGGGTTGTGGTACGAGCAGTACTTC. This translates into CASSPGQGLWYEQYF.

The V and J genes are TRBV27 and TRBJ2-7; 9 positions match TRBD1. V dropped 4 bases and J dropped 4; count of bases not matched to a gene: 5. The CDR3 is made up of 14 amino acids. CDR1 is MNHEY and CDR2 is SMNVEV in the germline V gene (reference sequence). The CDR3 DNA is TGTGCCAGCAGTTCACCGGGACAGGGTTACGAGCAGTACTTC. Residues: CASSSPGQGYEQYF.

Points on this clone: It is unclear where the CDR3 begins or ends on the DNA, so no DNA is shown, and the CDR3 is as TCRdb lists it. V gene TRBV6-6 combines with J gene TRBJ1-2. Ends included, the CDR3 has 16 residues. Per the germline V gene, CDR1 is MNHNY and CDR2 is SVGAGI (reference sequence). CDR3: CASSYSTSGRGRGYTF.

The CDR3 protein is CASSLLTANNEKLFF. The CDR3 DNA sequence: TGTGCCAGCAGCCTCCTGACAGCAAATAATGAAAAACTGTTTTTT. This sequence joins TRBV3-1 (or the pseudogene TRBV3-2) and TRBJ1-4; the D gene is possibly TRBD1 (5 bases). CDR3 size: 15 residues. Between the trimmed V and J ends, which lost 4 bases and 4 bases, there was a span of 13 bases. The germline CDR1 and CDR2 sequences are LGHDT and YNNKEL (reference sequence).

J is TRBJ1-1 and V is TRBV19; TRBD1 might be the D (5 bases). Trimming cost V 5 bases and J 4 bases, with 14 bases left between them. Germline V gene data show CDR1 as LNHDA and CDR2 as SQIVND (reference sequence). This CDR3 comprises 14 residues. CDR3 coding DNA: TGTGCCAGTAGTTGGGGGGACGCTGGCACTGAAGCTTTCTTT. Translation gives CASSWGDAGTEAFF.

V usage is TRBV7-2 and J usage is TRBJ1-2, with TRBD1 identical over 7 bases. The CDR3 is 15 residues long. V lost 3 bases to trimming and J lost 5 bases; unmatched junction nucleotides: 9. Germline-derived CDR1 and CDR2 are SGHTA and FQGNSA. In nucleotides, the CDR3 is TGTGCCAGCAGCTTGACGGGACAGATACCTTATGGCTACACCTTC. Residues: CASSLTGQIPYGYTF.

The chain is built from TRBV19 and TRBJ2-3; a possible D gene is TRBD2 (6 bases). Trimming shortened V by 4 bases and J by 0 bases, and 11 bases separated the two germline ends. The CDR3 sequence is 15 residues long. The germline gives CDR1 LNHDA, CDR2 SQIVND (reference sequence). The chain's CDR3 is CASSRIAASTDTQYF. The CDR3 coding sequence is TGTGCCAGTAGTAGAATAGCGGCTAGCACAGATACGCAGTATTTT.

In its sample, this clone was seen once. The chain links TRBV4-2 to TRBJ1-5, with D uncertain. The CDR3 spans 14 residues. The germline V and J ends were trimmed by 0 bases and 2 bases, with 5 bases remaining between them. Germline V CDR1 and CDR2: LGHNA, YNFKEQ. The CDR3 DNA is TGTGCCAGCAGCCAAGAACGAGGCAATCAGCCCCAGCATTTT. This translates into CASSQERGNQPQHF.

CDR3 bases: TGTGCCAGCAGCTTAGTCGTAGCAGGGTACTATGGCTACACCTTC. Its translation: CASSLVVAGYYGYTF. V is TRBV11-2 and J is TRBJ1-2; D possibly corresponds to TRBD1 (5 bases). V was clipped by 1 base and J by 3 bases, with 12 bases between them. Germline lookup yields CDR1 SGHAT and CDR2 FQNNGV. The CDR3 totals 15 residues.

The chain links TRBV5-1 to TRBJ2-3; D unresolved. CDR3 length: 15 residues. V lost 2 bases and J lost 1, with 11 bases in between. Germline assignment: CDR1 SGHRS and CDR2 YFSETQ. The CDR3 loop reads CASSFALSGTDTQYF. CDR3 bases: TGCGCCAGCAGCTTTGCGCTCTCGGGCACAGATACGCAGTATTTT.

The chain combines TRBV7-6 with TRBJ2-5; D is perhaps TRBD2 (6 bases). CDR3 length: 22 residues. The germline gives CDR1 SGHVS, CDR2 FNYEAQ. Trimming removed 5 bases at V and 5 bases at J, with 39 bases between. The CDR3 DNA is TGTGCCAGCAGCCCCTCCCTCGTTGCGACGACCTATAGCGCCCACGGGGGTGAGACCCAGTACTTC. Protein: CASSPSLVATTYSAHGGETQYF.

J is TRBJ1-4 and V is TRBV25-1; 8 bases align to TRBD1. Germline CDR1 is MGHDK and CDR2 is SYGVNS. The trim removed 6 bases at V and 7 bases at J, leaving 4 bases unmatched. The CDR3 has 13 residues. Here the CDR3 reads CASRQGGAEKLFF. The DNA of the CDR3 is TGTGCCAGCAGACAGGGGGGCGCTGAAAAACTGTTTTTT.

CDR3 nucleotides: TGTGCCAGCAGCGTAGTATTCCCTGAAAGCTCCTACGAGCAGTACTTC. Translation: CASSVVFPESSYEQYF. This chain links TRBV5-6 with TRBJ2-7; no reliable D call. The V gene lost 4 bases and the J gene lost 0 bases, with 17 bases spanning the gap. This CDR3 comprises 16 residues. Germline values: CDR1 SGHDT, CDR2 YYEEEE.

V gene TRBV5-4 combines with J gene TRBJ2-7; D possibly corresponds to TRBD2 (6 bases). Germline-derived CDR1 and CDR2 are SGHNT and YYREEE (reference sequence). The length of the CDR3 is 17 residues. The V end lost 1 base, the J end lost 0 bases, and 17 bases lay between the germline ends. CDR3 DNA sequence: TGTGCCAGCAGCTTGCGACCCGGGGGTATCAGCTCCTACGAGCAGTACTTC. Its protein is CASSLRPGGISSYEQYF.